This T cell receptor (beta chain) was profiled in a study of cytomegalovirus exposure and HLA in healthy donors. Turning to the study itself: When 398 donors were genotyped, roughly four fifths of them were found to fall in the Caucasian-associated ancestry cluster.

The V gene's germline CDR1 is MDHEN and CDR2 SYDVKM. V was clipped by 6 bases and J by 2 bases; unmatched bases: 9. This CDR3 contains 16 residues. Vbeta (60) and Jbeta (13) primers were used in the PCR. Only in-frame clones appear in the TCRdb table, and some are missing; sequencing was by immunoSEQ multiplex PCR. The sample holds over 150,000 clones, over 70% seen once. This sequence was found in a man aged 30 to 39 in good health and CMV-seropositive. The rearrangement links TRBV28 to TRBJ2-3; 9 positions agree with TRBD1. Sequencing used PBMCs. The CDR3 loop reads CASSPAGDRDTDTQYF. The CDR3 DNA reads as TGTGCCAGCAGCCCGGCGGGGGACAGGGACACAGATACGCAGTATTTT.